The next 12 T cell receptor beta chains were all read from a single sample in a study of early T cells in non-severe SARS-CoV-2 infection. One entry per CDR3 protein results from TCRdb running MiXCR on the 5' RACE reads. In the table there are 55,000 or so distinct CDR3 sequences, 12% of which are singletons. Sequenced material: whole blood. The source is an adult who was a healthcare worker with PCR-confirmed SARS-CoV-2 infection or an uninfected control (not recorded which).

In this sample, this clonotype turned up a few times. V usage is TRBV6-1 and J usage is TRBJ1-2; D not certain. Looked up from germline, CDR1 is MNHNS and CDR2 is SASEGT. The CDR3 contains 13 residues. The V and J ends lost 7 bases and 0 bases respectively, with 9 bases between them. CDR3 nucleotides: TGTGCCAGCAACGCCCTAGCTAACTATGGCTACACCTTC. This translates into CASNALANYGYTF.

This clonotype has just a few counts. The chain employs TRBV3-1 and TRBJ1-4; D gene uncertain. This CDR3 region has 15 residues. From germline, CDR1 is LGHDT and CDR2 YNNKEL (reference sequence). Trimming left V 0 bases short and J 5 bases short, with 10 bases between. The chain's CDR3 is CASSQDGFSNEKLFF. CDR3 coding DNA: TGTGCCAGCAGCCAAGACGGCTTCTCCAATGAAAAACTGTTTTTT.

In its sample, this clonotype was seen many times. The rearrangement joins TRBV19 to TRBJ1-1; TRBD1 might be the D (6 bases). Germline values: CDR1 LNHDA, CDR2 SQIVND (reference sequence). The V end was cut by 8 bases, the J end by 0 bases, with 16 bases between. This CDR3 is 15 amino acids long. This CDR3 reads CASQDSLPMNTEAFF. The CDR3 DNA reads TGTGCCAGTCAGGACAGTCTCCCTATGAACACTGAAGCTTTCTTT.

This clonotype was seen at least ten times. The V and J genes are TRBV20-1 and TRBJ2-5, with TRBD2 matching 7 bases. Germline V CDR1 and CDR2: DFQATT, SNEGSKA (reference sequence). The CDR3 has 16 residues. Trimming took 0 bases from V and 5 from J; bases not matched to a gene: 12. CDR3 protein: CSARDIGGGAWETQYF. In DNA form, the CDR3 reads TGCAGTGCTAGAGATATCGGCGGGGGAGCCTGGGAGACCCAGTACTTC.

This clonotype was observed a few times. V and J are TRBV10-3 and TRBJ2-7; possible D gene TRBD1, 5 bases. The CDR3 runs to 12 residues. V was shortened by 6 bases and J by 3 bases, with 9 bases between the two germline ends. CDR1 is ENHRY and CDR2 is SYGVKD in the germline V gene. CDR3 DNA: TGTGCCATCAGCATGACAGACTACGAGCAGTACTTC. It codes for CAISMTDYEQYF.

Many counts were recorded for this clonotype. The CDR3 coding sequence is TGTGCCAGCAGTTTCAAAGCGGGGGGCAATTTGGGGAATGAGCAGTTCTTC. Protein sequence: CASSFKAGGNLGNEQFF. V is TRBV12-3 or TRBV12-4 and J is TRBJ2-1; TRBD2 agrees at 9 bases. V gave up 3 bases and J gave up 7 bases; unmatched junction bases: 13. This CDR3 spans 17 amino acids.

The chain has TRBV12-3 or TRBV12-4 and TRBJ1-1; D gene unclear. V lost 7 bases and J 6 bases, leaving 9 bases between the germline ends. The CDR3 is 11 residues long. The CDR3 here is CASTSRAEAFF. In DNA form, the CDR3 reads TGTGCCAGCACCTCGCGGGCTGAAGCTTTCTTT.

The table lists this clonotype with a few counts. The chain is built from TRBV12-3 or TRBV12-4 and TRBJ1-1; 9 nucleotides align to TRBD1. After removal of 5 bases from V and 3 bases from J, the junction contained 4 bases not matched to a gene. This CDR3 spans 14 amino acids. CDR3 nucleotides: TGTGCCAGCAGTCCAACAGGGGGCTACACTGAAGCTTTCTTT. Protein: CASSPTGGYTEAFF.

This clonotype came up a few times. The chain links TRBV20-1 to TRBJ1-1; 9 bases map to TRBD1. Trimming cost V 6 bases and J 1 base; bases outside gene matches: 9. Germline V CDR1 and CDR2: DFQATT, SNEGSKA (reference sequence). The CDR3 consists of 15 residues. CDR3 loop: CSAAPTDRGNTEAFF. In nucleotides, the CDR3 is TGCAGTGCCGCCCCAACGGACAGGGGGAACACTGAAGCTTTCTTT.

This clonotype was counted at least ten times. The V gene is TRBV7-2, the J gene TRBJ2-7; D is perhaps TRBD1 or TRBD2 (5 bases each). CDR3 size: 15 residues. Germline assignment: CDR1 SGHTA and CDR2 FQGNSA. Trimming took 1 base from V and 3 from J, leaving 13 bases between them. CDR3 protein: CASSLEVGRGYEQYF. The CDR3 bases are TGTGCCAGCAGCTTAGAGGTGGGACGGGGCTACGAGCAGTACTTC.

This clonotype was found a few times. The V call is TRBV9, the J call TRBJ2-3, with D tentatively TRBD2 (5 bases). The CDR3 spans 15 residues. Trimming stripped 0 bases from V and 5 bases from J, with 13 bases between. Per the germline V gene, CDR1 is SGDLS and CDR2 is YYNGEE. For the CDR3, the DNA is TGTGCCAGCAGCGTAGGGTCCGGGAATCAAGATACGCAGTATTTT. It encodes CASSVGSGNQDTQYF.

The chain uses TRBV24-1 and TRBJ1-2; a weak D match, TRBD1 (6 bases). Trimming stripped 4 bases from V and 7 bases from J, with 9 bases between. Germline V lookup: CDR1 KGHDR, CDR2 SFDVKD. The CDR3 sequence is 12 residues long. The CDR3 loop reads CATSEAGAGYTF. As DNA, the CDR3 is TGTGCCACCAGTGAAGCAGGGGCTGGCTACACCTTC.